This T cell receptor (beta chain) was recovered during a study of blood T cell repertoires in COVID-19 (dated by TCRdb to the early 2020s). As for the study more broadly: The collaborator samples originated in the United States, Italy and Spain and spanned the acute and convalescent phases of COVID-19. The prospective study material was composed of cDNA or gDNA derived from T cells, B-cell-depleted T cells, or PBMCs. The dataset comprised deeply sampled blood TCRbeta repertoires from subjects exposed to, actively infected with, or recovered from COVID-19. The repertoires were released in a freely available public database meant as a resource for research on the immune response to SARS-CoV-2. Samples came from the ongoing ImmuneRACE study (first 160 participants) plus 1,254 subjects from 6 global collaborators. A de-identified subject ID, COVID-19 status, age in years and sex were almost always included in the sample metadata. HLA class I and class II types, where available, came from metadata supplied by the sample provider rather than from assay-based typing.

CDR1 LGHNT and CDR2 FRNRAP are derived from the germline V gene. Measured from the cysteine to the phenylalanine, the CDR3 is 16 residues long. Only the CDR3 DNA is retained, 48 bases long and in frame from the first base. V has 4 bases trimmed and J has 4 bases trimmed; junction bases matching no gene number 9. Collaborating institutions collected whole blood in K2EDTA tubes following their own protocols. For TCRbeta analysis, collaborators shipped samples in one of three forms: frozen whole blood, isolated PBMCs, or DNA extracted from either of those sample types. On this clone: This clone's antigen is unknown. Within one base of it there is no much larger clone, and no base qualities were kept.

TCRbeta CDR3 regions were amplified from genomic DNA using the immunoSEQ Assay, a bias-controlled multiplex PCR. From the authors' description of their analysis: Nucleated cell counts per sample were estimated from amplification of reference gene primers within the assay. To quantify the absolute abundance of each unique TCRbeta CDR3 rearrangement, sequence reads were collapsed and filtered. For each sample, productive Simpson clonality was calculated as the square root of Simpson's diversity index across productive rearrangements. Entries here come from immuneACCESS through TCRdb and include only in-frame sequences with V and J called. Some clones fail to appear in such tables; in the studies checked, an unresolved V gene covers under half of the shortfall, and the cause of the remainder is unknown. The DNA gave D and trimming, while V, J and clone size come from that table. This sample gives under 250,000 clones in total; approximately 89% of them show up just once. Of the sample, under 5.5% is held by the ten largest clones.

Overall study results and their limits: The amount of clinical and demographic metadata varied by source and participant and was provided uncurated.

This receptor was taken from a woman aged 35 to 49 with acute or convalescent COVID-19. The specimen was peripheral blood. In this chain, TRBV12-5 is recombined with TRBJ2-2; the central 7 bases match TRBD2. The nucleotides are TGTGCTAGTGGTTCCGAAAGACTAGCTTTCACCGGGGAGCTGTTTTTT. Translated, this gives CASGSERLAFTGELFF.